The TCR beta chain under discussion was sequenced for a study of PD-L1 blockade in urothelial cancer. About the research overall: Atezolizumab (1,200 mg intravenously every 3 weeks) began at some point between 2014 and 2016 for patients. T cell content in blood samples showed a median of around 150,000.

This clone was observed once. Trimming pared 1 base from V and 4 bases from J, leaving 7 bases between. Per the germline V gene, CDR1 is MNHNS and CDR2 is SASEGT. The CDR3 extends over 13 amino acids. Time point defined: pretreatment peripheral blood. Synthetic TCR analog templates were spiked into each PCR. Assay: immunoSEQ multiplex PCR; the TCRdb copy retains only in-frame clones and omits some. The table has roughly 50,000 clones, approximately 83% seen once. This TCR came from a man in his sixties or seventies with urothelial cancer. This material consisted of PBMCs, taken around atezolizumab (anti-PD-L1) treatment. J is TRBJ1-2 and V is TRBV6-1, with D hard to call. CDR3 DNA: TGTGCCAGCAGTGAAGAAACTTCCTATGGCTACACCTTC. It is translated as CASSEETSYGYTF.